This T cell receptor (beta chain) was documented in a study of blood T cell repertoires in COVID-19. This CDR3 is built from 17 residues. CDR1 and CDR2 (germline): SGDLS, YYNGEE. The J segment lost 4 bases and the V segment lost 2 bases, leaving 12 bases of the junction unmatched. TCRdb's table, derived via immunoSEQ multiplex PCR, lists solely in-frame clones and lacks some. The table shows about 210,000 clones, with 90% to 95% occurring only once. The sequence was collected from a man aged 25 to 40 with acute or convalescent COVID-19. The sample was peripheral blood. V and J are TRBV9 and TRBJ2-3; 8 bases match TRBD1. In DNA form, the CDR3 reads TGTGCCAGCAGCGTGATGCAGGGGGCGCGGGGCGCAGATACGCAGTATTTT. Protein sequence: CASSVMQGARGADTQYF.